The entry that follows covers one T cell receptor (beta chain) sequence. This clonotype appeared many times. What this receptor recognizes is not known. Per-base qualities were not stored, and no clone one base away is much larger. TCR beta CDR3 regions were amplified from RNA transcripts. The TCR CDR3 was subjected to a first round of RT-PCR using the HTBI primer set and the Qiagen OneStep RT-PCR kit. A second multiplex PCR round built the libraries, followed by size selection and purification. Libraries were sequenced paired-end with 100 bp reads on an Illumina HiSeq2000. The authors' analysis ran thus. SOAPnuke was used to process the raw data, removing reads that contained adapters or uncalled bases, had a mean Phred below 15, or lacked an exact match to the constant primer or identifier. High-quality paired reads were merged with COPE v1.2.5, and unique nucleotide sequences were defined as clonotypes. MiTCR v1.1 was used to align clonotypes to the IMGT TRBV, TRBD and TRBJ reference segments. Only V-J combinations with frequency above 0.0001, covering 99.2% of repertoires, were analysed. A TCS score was defined as the ratio of F50 (clonal expansion) to E x V (chaos), with BLOSUM62-based TCRdist applied between CDR3 peptides within each V-J. Welch's t-statistics and random forest reduced 450 to 600 V-J features to under 15, which were used in a naive Bayes classifier (R e1071). TCRdb's own reprocessing of the public reads used fastp at Q25 and MiXCR and kept productive beta chains. Each entry is one CDR3 protein sequence, shown with its most common DNA and genes. The V and J calls shown here were made by TCRdb, not taken from the authors' results. Across this sample there are around 99,000 distinct CDR3 sequences, with around a sixth seen only once. Jointly, the top ten make up about 40% of the sample.

The sample originates from a study of T cells in Graves' hyperthyroidism and ophthalmopathy (dated by TCRdb to about 2019). Some background on the complete study: Peripheral blood samples were taken at the time of initial diagnosis, prior to any treatment. A discovery cohort of about a hundred patients, about 44 with Graves' ophthalmopathy and 55 to 60 with stable Graves' hyperthyroidism, was used to find distinguishing TCR V-J signatures. Prospective prediction of ophthalmopathy was tested in an independent validation cohort consisting of 18 to 20 hyperthyroidism patients and some 17 patients who later progressed to ophthalmopathy. The 100 discovery patients were divided at random into training and test sets in a 7:3 ratio. In addition, the study compared T-cell repertoires in thyroid tissue and in blood from five or six Graves' hyperthyroidism patients. After blood sampling, hyperthyroidism patients were treated with methimazole at a starting dose of 30 mg daily, and ophthalmopathy patients were treated with high-dose intravenous methylprednisolone. TCR Vbeta CDR3 sequencing of 120 to 150 peripheral blood samples (about 45 ophthalmopathy, about 80 hyperthyroidism and roughly 17 progressor patients) is reported in the paper. The full study reports these points: In validation, the model predicted progression to ophthalmopathy with 65% to 71% sensitivity and 72% to 85% specificity, a median of about 6.7 months before onset. No statistical method was used to fix the sample size in advance, and group allocation was not hidden from the investigators. Most expanded thyroid clonotypes (frequency above 0.001) were also detected in blood, a finding suggesting that blood repertoires may reflect thyroid immune responses. A 13 V-J signature model separated ophthalmopathy from stable hyperthyroidism, with 87.88% sensitivity and about 81% specificity in cross-validation and 80%/75% in testing.

Its CDR3 holds 14 amino acids, cysteine through phenylalanine. Solely the CDR3 DNA is kept, with 42 bases framed from the first base. V loses 4 bases, J loses 4 bases, and the germline ends lie 11 bases apart. CDR1 and CDR2 (ENHRY, SYGVKD) derive from the germline V gene. Graves' hyperthyroidism was defined as stable when no progression to ophthalmopathy occurred over 18 months of follow-up. Hyperthyroidism patients were newly diagnosed, had a disease duration of under 2 months, and were aged 18 to 65 years. Any patient with an uncontrolled infection, another autoimmune disease, pregnancy or lactation was excluded. Clinical symptoms, serum thyroxine and TRAb, thyroid ultrasound, and orbital computed tomography formed the basis for the diagnoses. PBMCs were separated from roughly 9.3 ml of fresh peripheral blood using Ficoll-Paque density gradient centrifugation. Total RNA was extracted with Trizol reagent, and quality was checked on an Agilent 2100 Bioanalyzer.

The sequence derives from a woman aged 45 to 65 with Graves' hyperthyroidism. Rearrangement joined TRBV10-3 to TRBJ2-1; the D region possibly corresponds to TRBD2 (6 bases align). Specimen: blood. At the DNA level, the sequence is TGTGCCATCAGTGGCGGGGATCGGTACAATGAGCAGTTCTTC. This encodes CAISGGDRYNEQFF.